A single sample gave rise to the 19 T cell receptor beta chains below, sequenced in a study of sequential checkpoint blockade in melanoma. Clones were read by immunoSEQ multiplex PCR, and TCRdb kept only the in-frame ones, dropping some. Here the sample spans about 18,000 clones, roughly 28% being singletons. Treatment specified: randomized to nivolumab then ipilimumab (arm A) or the reverse (arm B). Sequencing was performed on tumor tissue (inferred from file names), taken from a patient given nivolumab and ipilimumab in sequence. Receptors originate from a human donor with melanoma.

This clone was picked up a small number of times. One junction end does not reproduce the germline sequence, and a read error may be involved. The CDR3 sequence: CASSDSGGATDTQYF. As DNA, the CDR3 is TGTGCCAGCAGTGACTCCGGGGGGGCCACAGATACGCAGTATTTT. The rearrangement uses TRBV6-8 and TRBJ2-3; 8 nucleotides line up with TRBD2. The CDR3 runs to 15 residues. Germline CDR1 reads MNHGY; CDR2 reads SAAAGT.

The sample holds a few counts of this clone. The chain links TRBV2 to TRBJ2-5, with D perhaps being TRBD1 or TRBD2 (6 bases each). Trimming took off 11 bases at V and 2 bases at J, with 15 bases between the two ends. The CDR3 is 13 residues long. CDR1 is SNHLY and CDR2 is FYNNEI in the germline V gene. CDR3 protein: CALRGGWQETQYF. The CDR3 DNA reads as TGTGCCTTACGAGGGGGGTGGCAAGAGACCCAGTACTTC. The full variable domain, rest sourced from reference TRBV2 and TRBJ2-5, is EPEVTQTPSHQVTQMGQEVILRCVPISNHLYFYWYRQILGQKVEFLVSFYNNEISEKSEIFDDQFSVERPDGSNFTLKIRSTKLEDSAMYFCALRGGWQETQYFGPGTRLLVL.

This clone was seen more than once but under ten times. The chain employs TRBV11-3 and TRBJ2-3, with TRBD2 matching 13 bases. The germline CDR1 and CDR2 sequences are SGHNT and YENEEA. CDR3 length: 16 residues. With V trimmed by 3 bases and J by 4 bases, 4 bases remained unmatched. CDR3 amino acids: CASSFWTSGGSDTQYF. The DNA of the CDR3 is TGTGCCAGCAGCTTTTGGACTAGCGGGGGCTCAGATACGCAGTATTTT.

The V and J genes are TRBV5-1 and TRBJ1-3, with a tentative D call TRBD1 (5 bases). V was trimmed by 1 base and J by 0 bases, leaving 14 bases between them. This CDR3 is 17 amino acids long. Looked up from germline, CDR1 is SGHRS and CDR2 is YFSETQ. Here the CDR3 reads CASSLRGRDSSGNTIYF. The CDR3 nucleotides read TGCGCCAGCAGCTTGCGGGGCAGGGATAGCTCTGGAAACACCATATATTTT. Combining the CDR3 with reference TRBV5-1 and TRBJ1-3 gives the whole variable domain KAGVTQTPRYLIKTRGQQVTLSCSPISGHRSVSWYQQTPGQGLQFLFEYFSETQRNKGNFPGRFSGRQFSNSRSEMNVSTLELGDSALYLCASSLRGRDSSGNTIYFGEGSWLTVV.

This clone was found many times. The V and J genes are TRBV7-6 and TRBJ1-2, with a tentative D call TRBD1 (6 bases). Trimming cost V 2 bases and J 2 bases, with 12 bases left between them. The CDR3 is 15 residues long. Germline V lookup: CDR1 SGHVS, CDR2 FNYEAQ. The CDR3 sequence: CASSLQEGQNYGYTF. The CDR3 DNA is TGTGCCAGCAGCTTACAAGAAGGACAGAACTATGGCTACACCTTC.

This clone was seen many times. This sequence joins TRBV11-3 and TRBJ2-1; 7 bases are a match to TRBD1. Unmatched junction bases numbered 5, after V lost 0 bases and J lost 6 bases. The V gene's germline CDR1 is SGHNT and CDR2 YENEEA. The CDR3 loop spans 15 amino acids. This chain's CDR3 is CASSLEGQLLNEQFF. CDR3 nucleotide sequence: TGTGCCAGCAGCTTAGAGGGACAGCTCCTCAATGAGCAGTTCTTC.

This clone appeared many times. The chain combines TRBV11-3 with TRBJ1-5; the D is unclear. Germline V gene data show CDR1 as SGHNT and CDR2 as YENEEA. V was shortened by 3 bases and J by 3 bases, with 9 bases between the two germline ends. This CDR3 has 14 residues. The CDR3 region has the DNA TGTGCCAGCAGCTTCGGCAGACTCAATCAGCCCCAGCATTTT. Translated, it gives CASSFGRLNQPQHF. Together with reference TRBV11-3 and TRBJ1-5, the CDR3 gives the full variable domain: EAGVVQSPRYKIIEKKQPVAFWCNPISGHNTLYWYLQNLGQGPELLIRYENEEAVDDSQLPKDRFSAERLKGVDSTLKIQPAELGDSAVYLCASSFGRLNQPQHFGDGTRLSIL.

The rearrangement links TRBV11-3 to TRBJ2-7; TRBD1 agrees at 11 bases. The CDR3 extends over 14 amino acids. The V segment lost 7 bases and the J segment 1 base; nucleotides outside the gene matches: 3. Per the germline V gene, CDR1 is SGHNT and CDR2 is YENEEA. The CDR3 spells CASTRDRGSYEQYF. CDR3 bases: TGTGCCAGCACCCGGGACAGGGGGTCCTACGAGCAGTACTTC.

This clone was counted a few times. V and J are TRBV6-8 and TRBJ2-6; D uncertain. CDR3 length: 16 amino acids. Germline V CDR1 and CDR2: MNHGY, SAAAGT. V was cut by 2 bases and J by 0 bases, with 8 bases left in between. CDR3 sequence reads: CASSYELPSGANVLTF. The CDR3 DNA is TGTGCCAGCAGTTACGAACTGCCCTCTGGGGCCAACGTCCTGACTTTC.

This clone came up a few times. The J gene is TRBJ2-7, the V gene TRBV11-3; 10 positions match TRBD2. The CDR3 sequence is 16 residues long. J was trimmed by 3 bases and V by 5 bases; bases with no gene match: 10. Germline CDR1 is SGHNT and CDR2 is YENEEA. Here the CDR3 reads CASSPPGTSAYYEQYF. The CDR3 DNA is TGTGCCAGCAGCCCTCCGGGGACTAGCGCATACTACGAGCAGTACTTC. Full variable domain (rest looked up from reference TRBV11-3 and TRBJ2-7): EAGVVQSPRYKIIEKKQPVAFWCNPISGHNTLYWYLQNLGQGPELLIRYENEEAVDDSQLPKDRFSAERLKGVDSTLKIQPAELGDSAVYLCASSPPGTSAYYEQYFGPGTRLTVT.

This rearrangement joins TRBV19 to TRBJ1-5; 8 bases map to TRBD1. CDR3 length: 14 residues. The V segment lost 10 bases and the J segment 3 bases; nucleotides outside the gene matches: 8. CDR1 LNHDA and CDR2 SQIVND come from the germline V gene (reference sequence). CDR3 DNA: TGTGCCACCAGAAGGACAGGGAACAATCAGCCCCAGCATTTT. This encodes CATRRTGNNQPQHF.

V usage is TRBV11-3 and J usage is TRBJ2-5; D may be TRBD1 (7 bases). The CDR3 runs 16 residues. V lost 6 bases to trimming and J lost 7 bases, with 24 bases between them. Germline CDR1 SGHNT, CDR2 YENEEA. The CDR3 region is CASRQEGALPLMTQYF. CDR3 sequence (DNA): TGTGCCAGCAGGCAGGAGGGGGCCTTACCCCTCATGACCCAGTACTTC.

This clone was seen a handful of times. This CDR3 is CASSSGGRYEQYF. The CDR3 coding sequence is TGTGCCAGCAGCTCAGGGGGCCGGTACGAGCAGTACTTC. This chain uses TRBV9 with TRBJ2-7; TRBD1 matches 8 bases. There are 13 residues in the CDR3. Losses at the gene ends were 4 bases for V and 4 bases for J; bases not matched to a gene: 4. Germline V gene sequence: CDR1 SGDLS, CDR2 YYNGEE.

This chain links TRBV19 with TRBJ1-5; the D is unclear. Per the germline V gene, CDR1 is LNHDA and CDR2 is SQIVND (reference sequence). The CDR3 is 13 amino acids. The germline V and J ends were trimmed by 3 bases and 6 bases, with 9 bases remaining between them. CDR3 sequence: CASSIRLSQPQHF. CDR3 DNA: TGTGCCAGTAGTATCCGGTTGAGTCAGCCCCAGCATTTT.

CDR3 coding DNA: TGTGCCAGCAGTTTATCCTACACTACGAACACCGGGGAGCTGTTTTTT. This encodes CASSLSYTTNTGELFF. The gene calls are TRBV28 and TRBJ2-2; D ambiguous. Germline V gene sequence: CDR1 MDHEN, CDR2 SYDVKM. Trimming shortened V by 1 base and J by 0 bases, and 9 bases separated the two germline ends. The CDR3 length is 16 residues.

This rearrangement joins TRBV19 to TRBJ1-3; D gene ambiguous. The CDR3 loop spans 16 amino acids. The germline gives CDR1 LNHDA, CDR2 SQIVND (reference sequence). CDR3 coding DNA: TGTGCGACTACCCCCAAGGCAAAGGACTCTGGAAACACCATATATTTT. This encodes CATTPKAKDSGNTIYF.

The V call is TRBV28, the J call TRBJ2-7, with D perhaps matching TRBD1 or TRBD2 (5 bases each). V was cut by 3 bases and J by 2 bases, with 14 bases left in between. Germline V gives CDR1 MDHEN, CDR2 SYDVKM. The CDR3 extends over 15 amino acids. DNA of the CDR3: TGTGCCAGCAGTTTGCACGGGACCGCCACCTACGAGCAGTACTTC. It translates to CASSLHGTATYEQYF. The whole variable domain, remainder taken from reference TRBV28 and TRBJ2-7, is DVKVTQSSRYLVKRTGEKVFLECVQDMDHENMFWYRQDPGLGLRLIYFSYDVKMKEKGDIPEGYSVSREKKERFSLILESASTNQTSMYLCASSLHGTATYEQYFGPGTRLTVT.

This clone was seen a few times. V gene TRBV19 combines with J gene TRBJ1-5; D call uncertain. Deletions cut 4 bases from V and 4 bases from J, with 8 bases between. This CDR3 is built from 13 residues. Germline CDR1 and CDR2: LNHDA and SQIVND (reference sequence). CDR3 amino acids: CASSKSWNQPQHF. DNA for the CDR3: TGTGCCAGTAGTAAGTCGTGGAATCAGCCCCAGCATTTT.

J is TRBJ2-1 and V is TRBV5-1; 7 nucleotides align to TRBD2. The junction had 7 bases not matched to a gene; V was cut back by 0 bases and J by 10 bases. Germline-derived CDR1 and CDR2 are SGHRS and YFSETQ. This CDR3 has 14 amino acids. In DNA, the CDR3 is TGCGCCAGCAGCTTGGTAGGCGGGAGCAACGAGCAGTTCTTC. Residues: CASSLVGGSNEQFF.